These 24 T cell receptor beta chains originate from one sample sequenced in a study of blood T cell repertoires in COVID-19. Produced via immunoSEQ multiplex PCR; TCRdb's table is partial and in-frame only. Altogether around 160,000 clones are present, about 89% being singletons, with the ten largest covering around 2.9%. The specimen was peripheral blood. The receptors were sampled from a man aged 55-75 years with acute or convalescent COVID-19.

V usage is TRBV5-1 and J usage is TRBJ1-3; a possible D gene is TRBD1 (5 bases). CDR1 and CDR2 from the germline V gene are SGHRS and YFSETQ. This CDR3 has 13 amino acids. Trimming cost V 4 bases and J 2 bases, with 7 bases left between them. The CDR3 region has the DNA TGCGCCAGCAGCCCGGGGGCTGGAAACACCATATATTTT. Translation: CASSPGAGNTIYF.

This rearrangement joins TRBV5-1 to TRBJ1-1; tentatively, D is TRBD1 (5 bases). Germline CDR1 is SGHRS and CDR2 is YFSETQ. The CDR3 is made up of 15 amino acids. Trimming pared 0 bases from V and 3 bases from J, leaving 12 bases between. CDR3 residues: CASSLEGPGDTEAFF. The CDR3 DNA reads as TGCGCCAGCAGCTTGGAGGGACCGGGGGACACTGAAGCTTTCTTT.

The chain combines TRBV4-2 with TRBJ1-4, with no clear D. Germline CDR1 is LGHNA and CDR2 is YNFKEQ. CDR3 length: 16 residues. V was shortened by 8 bases and J by 4 bases, with 20 bases between the two germline ends. Here the CDR3 DNA reads TGTGCCAGCTGTGCCCACCCGGAGGGATTTAATGAAAAACTGTTTTTT. As protein: CASCAHPEGFNEKLFF.

This chain links TRBV7-3 with TRBJ1-1; 8 nucleotides match TRBD1. V lost 6 bases to trimming and J lost 1 base; unmatched junction nucleotides: 4. Germline V gives CDR1 SGHTA, CDR2 FQGTGA. CDR3 size: 14 residues. DNA of the CDR3: TGTGCCAGCAGGGAAGGGACAGGGAACACTGAAGCTTTCTTT. This translates into CASREGTGNTEAFF.

V gene TRBV7-8 combines with J gene TRBJ2-7; D possibly corresponds to TRBD1 (6 bases). CDR3 length: 15 amino acids. The germline V and J ends were trimmed by 2 bases and 3 bases, with 14 bases remaining between them. Germline-derived CDR1 and CDR2 are SGHVS and FQNEAQ. This CDR3 reads CASSLLSGVGYEQYF. CDR3 nucleotides: TGTGCCAGCAGCTTACTTTCAGGGGTCGGCTACGAGCAGTACTTC.

V is TRBV11-2 and J is TRBJ2-7; 9 bases are a match to TRBD2. This CDR3 spans 13 amino acids. The germline gives CDR1 SGHAT, CDR2 FQNNGV. With V trimmed by 5 bases and J by 3 bases, 2 bases remained unmatched. CDR3 sequence (DNA): TGTGCCAGCAGCGCGACTAGCGGCTACGAGCAGTACTTC. Its protein product is CASSATSGYEQYF.

The V call is TRBV14, the J call TRBJ2-4, with D possibly TRBD2 on 5 matching bases. V lost 4 bases to trimming and J lost 0 bases, with 16 bases between them. Looked up from germline, CDR1 is SGHDN and CDR2 is FVKESK. CDR3 length: 17 amino acids. This CDR3 is CASSPRDTILAKNIQYF. In DNA form, the CDR3 reads TGTGCCAGCAGCCCTCGGGATACGATACTAGCCAAAAACATTCAGTACTTC. The variable domain in full, completed from reference TRBV14 and TRBJ2-4, reads EAGVTQFPSHSVIEKGQTVTLRCDPISGHDNLYWYRRVMGKEIKFLLHFVKESKQDESGMPNNRFLAERTGGTYSTLKVQPAELEDSGVYFCASSPRDTILAKNIQYFGAGTRLSVL.

The chain is built from TRBV21-1 and TRBJ2-7; the D call of TRBD1 is as the table states it, not checked on the DNA. TRBV21-1 is given as a pseudogene. CDR3 length: 16 residues. The CDR3 region is CASSTGEPGKPYEQYF. Here the CDR3 DNA reads TGTGCCAGCAGCACCGGTGAGCCAGGGAAACCTTACGAGCAGTACTTC.

This chain uses TRBV10-3 with TRBJ1-3; D may be TRBD1 (6 bases). V was pared by 5 bases and J by 0 bases, with 8 bases between. This CDR3 is 14 amino acids long. Germline-derived CDR1 and CDR2 are ENHRY and SYGVKD. The CDR3 here is CAISKGGSGNTIYF. The CDR3 DNA reads as TGTGCCATCAGTAAAGGGGGCTCTGGAAACACCATATATTTT.

This clone was seen a few times. This chain connects TRBV5-1 to TRBJ2-7; 10 bases align to TRBD2. CDR1 is SGHRS and CDR2 is YFSETQ in the germline V gene. This CDR3 has 15 amino acids. V lost 1 base to trimming and J lost 4 bases; unmatched junction nucleotides: 5. DNA for the CDR3: TGCGCCAGCAGCTTGAGACTAGCGGGCTCTTACGAGCAGTACTTC. This gives the protein CASSLRLAGSYEQYF.

The gene calls are TRBV7-9 and TRBJ2-1; 11 bases map to TRBD2. Losses at the gene ends were 5 bases for V and 7 bases for J; bases not matched to a gene: 4. This CDR3 spans 14 amino acids. Germline-derived CDR1 and CDR2 are SEHNR and FQNEAQ (reference sequence). CDR3 protein: CASSTLAGGNEQFF. Written as DNA, the CDR3 is TGTGCCAGCAGCACCTTAGCGGGGGGGAATGAGCAGTTCTTC. Full variable domain (missing parts from reference TRBV7-9 and TRBJ2-1): DTGVSQNPRHKITKRGQNVTFRCDPISEHNRLYWYRQTLGQGPEFLTYFQNEAQLEKSRLLSDRFSAERPKGSFSTLEIQRTEQGDSAMYLCASSTLAGGNEQFFGPGTRLTVL.

The genes are TRBV19 and TRBJ1-1; TRBD1 is a possible D gene (5 bases). The germline CDR1 and CDR2 sequences are LNHDA and SQIVND (reference sequence). The V gene lost 5 bases and the J gene lost 4 bases, with 11 bases spanning the gap. The CDR3 extends over 13 amino acids. The CDR3 region has the DNA TGTGCCAGTAGTTCCCAGGGAGGCACTGAAGCTTTCTTT. Translating it yields CASSSQGGTEAFF.

The chain is built from TRBV2 and TRBJ1-2; 7 bases match TRBD1. Germline V gives CDR1 SNHLY, CDR2 FYNNEI. The CDR3 is 16 residues long. J gave up 6 bases and V 3 bases, and 13 bases lay outside the gene matches. Here the CDR3 DNA reads TGTGCCAGCAGTGAGATAAGATCAACAGGGGACAATGGCTACACCTTC. This gives the protein CASSEIRSTGDNGYTF.

The chain links TRBV5-1 to TRBJ1-6; D is unclear. V lost 6 bases and J 9 bases, leaving 10 bases between the germline ends. There are 12 residues in the CDR3. The V gene's germline CDR1 is SGHRS and CDR2 YFSETQ. CDR3 DNA sequence: TGCGCCAGCACCGCGGGAACTTCACCCCTCCACTTT. As protein: CASTAGTSPLHF.

The chain is built from TRBV5-6 and TRBJ1-2, with D hard to call. The V gene's germline CDR1 is SGHDT and CDR2 YYEEEE. V lost 1 base, J lost 7 bases, and 17 bases lay in between. The CDR3 sequence is 15 residues long. The CDR3 sequence: CASSLRGAEGSGYTF. The CDR3 nucleotides are TGTGCCAGCAGCTTGCGGGGAGCGGAAGGGTCTGGCTACACCTTC.

Here the CDR3 reads CASSLGPGARQPQHF. The CDR3 region has the DNA TGTGCCAGCAGCTTAGGCCCAGGGGCGCGCCAGCCCCAGCATTTT. The V and J genes are TRBV7-2 and TRBJ1-5; D possibly corresponds to TRBD1 (6 bases). From germline, CDR1 is SGHTA and CDR2 FQGNSA. This CDR3 is 15 amino acids long. Trimming left V 1 base short and J 7 bases short, with 14 bases between.

V and J are TRBV6-5 and TRBJ1-4; 8 nucleotides agree with TRBD1. The ends lost 2 bases at V and 5 bases at J; junction bases unmatched: 4. The CDR3 is made up of 15 amino acids. Germline V CDR1 and CDR2: MNHEY, SVGAGI. The CDR3 sequence: CASSYGGDRNEKLFF. The CDR3 nucleotides are TGTGCCAGCAGTTACGGCGGGGACAGGAATGAAAAACTGTTTTTT.

The DNA of the CDR3 is TGTGCCAGTAGTATAGACGGACAGGGGGTAACAGATACGCAGTATTTT. This sequence encodes CASSIDGQGVTDTQYF. The chain uses TRBV19 and TRBJ2-3, with 10 bases aligning to TRBD1. J lost 3 bases, V lost 0 bases, and 3 bases had no gene match. Germline CDR1 and CDR2: LNHDA and SQIVND (reference sequence). The CDR3 runs to 16 residues.

This clone came up once. The chain links TRBV6-5 to TRBJ1-1; D is uncertain. Trimming cost V 2 bases and J 1 base, with 14 bases left between them. Per germline, CDR1 MNHEY and CDR2 SVGAGI. The CDR3 sequence is 16 residues long. CDR3 residues: CASSYSSSGKNTEAFF. The DNA of the CDR3 is TGTGCCAGCAGTTACAGTTCGTCCGGGAAGAACACTGAAGCTTTCTTT.

This rearrangement joins TRBV4-2 to TRBJ1-1; no clear D gene. V gave up 0 bases and J gave up 4 bases, with 18 bases separating them. Germline V CDR1 and CDR2: LGHNA, YNFKEQ. This CDR3 comprises 17 residues. The CDR3 reads CASSQDLVRGSGTEAFF. The CDR3 bases are TGTGCCAGCAGCCAAGATCTTGTCCGGGGTTCGGGCACTGAAGCTTTCTTT.

The chain is built from TRBV9 and TRBJ1-2, with TRBD1 matching 7 bases. The CDR3 spans 14 residues. Germline-derived CDR1 and CDR2 are SGDLS and YYNGEE. V trimming: 5 bases; J trimming: 1 base; junction bases outside the gene matches: 5. The CDR3 reads CASRRQGNNYGYTF. The CDR3 nucleotides read TGTGCCAGCAGACGACAGGGAAATAACTATGGCTACACCTTC.

This chain joins TRBV3-1 (or the pseudogene TRBV3-2) and TRBJ2-2; TRBD1 is a possible D gene (6 bases). The germline gives CDR1 LGHDT, CDR2 YNNKEL (reference sequence). The CDR3 covers 16 residues. Deletions cut 6 bases from V and 1 base from J, with 15 bases between. The CDR3 sequence: CASRRTGMWNTGELFF. Written as DNA, the CDR3 is TGTGCCAGCAGGCGAACAGGGATGTGGAACACCGGGGAGCTGTTTTTT.

This clone was counted between two and nine times. The rearrangement joins TRBV5-1 to TRBJ1-6; D remains ambiguous. The CDR3 consists of 14 residues. Trimming took off 6 bases at V and 9 bases at J, with 16 bases between the two ends. CDR1 and CDR2 from the germline V gene are SGHRS and YFSETQ. CDR3 sequence: CASTLPGSGSPLHF. The CDR3 DNA sequence: TGCGCCAGCACACTGCCGGGATCGGGTTCACCCCTCCACTTT.

This clone was seen a handful of times. This chain connects TRBV5-1 to TRBJ2-7, with 9 positions matching TRBD1. The length of the CDR3 is 14 residues. The J segment lost 3 bases and the V segment lost 4 bases, leaving 5 bases of the junction unmatched. Germline-derived CDR1 and CDR2 are SGHRS and YFSETQ. For the CDR3, the DNA is TGCGCCAGCAGCGGATCGGGACAGGGCTACGAGCAGTACTTC. This sequence encodes CASSGSGQGYEQYF.